A selection of T cell receptor beta chains follows, all from one sample in a study of T cells in narcolepsy. TCRdb keeps only in-frame clones here, not all; method: immunoSEQ multiplex PCR. The sample contains some 30,000 clones, around 87% of which appear only once. The sequenced sample consisted of memory (CD45RA-) CD4+ T cells from blood. All receptors derive from a human donor in good health. CDR3s include the opening cysteine and the closing phenylalanine or tryptophan. Fields, in order: J gene, CDR3 length, clone size, V gene, D gene, CDR3 DNA, CDR3 protein. The D gene is left open where the match is weak. A row's size may be missing; if present it is once, few, many or a size class.

>TRBJ2-2|17|.|TRBV7-2|.
TGTGCCAGCAGCTCCTTCTGGGACTTCTCGAACACCGGGGAGCTGTTTTTT
CASSSFWDFSNTGELFF
>TRBJ2-7|13|.|TRBV5-5|.
TGTGCCAGCAACGCGGGTCCCCTCTACGAGCAGTACTTC
CASNAGPLYEQYF
>TRBJ1-1|16|.|TRBV5-8|.
TGTGCCAGCAGCTCCACCGCCGGCGGCTTCGGGGCTGAAGCTTTCTTT
CASSSTAGGFGAEAFF
>TRBJ2-7|16|.|TRBV18|.
TGTGCCAGCTCACCACGGAATACACCTTTAGTTCACGAGCAGTACTTC
CASSPRNTPLVHEQYF
>TRBJ2-7|15|.|TRBV4-3|.
TGCGCCAGCAGCCAAGATGCGAAAACCTCCTACGAGCAGTACTTC
CASSQDAKTSYEQYF
>TRBJ2-3|15|.|TRBV7-3|TRBD1
TGTGCCAGCAGCGTGGACAGGGGGACGCCAGATACGCAGTATTTT
CASSVDRGTPDTQYF
>TRBJ2-1|15|few|TRBV6-6|TRBD1
TGTGCCAGCCGAATAGGACAGGAAAGCTCGTTTGAGCAGTTCTTC
CASRIGQESSFEQFF
>TRBJ2-5|13|.|TRBV6-1|.
TGTGCCAGCAGTAGAGACAGTCAAGAGACCCAGTACTTC
CASSRDSQETQYF
>TRBJ1-2|12|.|TRBV6-4|.
TGTGCCGGCGGACAGCAGAACTATGGCTACACCTTC
CAGGQQNYGYTF
>TRBJ1-1|16|.|TRBV5-5|.
TGTGCCAGCAGCTTGGAATATCCGGGGGTGGGTCCTGAAGCTTTCTTT
CASSLEYPGVGPEAFF
>TRBJ2-3|14|.|TRBV5-5|.
TGTGCCAGCAGCTTGGCCGCTATCACAGATACGCAGTATTTT
CASSLAAITDTQYF
>TRBJ2-7|15|.|TRBV14|.
TGTGCCAGCAGCCAACTCGGGCCGCTTACCTACGAGCAGTACTTC
CASSQLGPLTYEQYF
>TRBJ1-2|15|once|TRBV5-1|TRBD1
TGCGCCAGCAGCTCAGGACAGGGAGCTAACTATGGCTACACCTTC
CASSSGQGANYGYTF
>TRBJ2-7|14|once|TRBV14|.
TGTGCCAGCAGCCAAGCCCTATCAGAAAGCGAGCAGTACTTC
CASSQALSESEQYF
>TRBJ2-3|15|.|TRBV30|TRBD2
TGTGCCTTATCGGGGGGGCCCTCTAGCACAGATACGCAGTATTTT
CALSGGPSSTDTQYF
>TRBJ2-3|14|.|TRBV7-2|TRBD2
TGTGCCAGCAGCCCTAGCGGGAGGGCCGATACGCAGTATTTT
CASSPSGRADTQYF
>TRBJ1-6|14|.|TRBV18|.
TGTGCCAGCTCCCCTAGAAACAAGGATTCACCCCTCCACTTT
CASSPRNKDSPLHF
>TRBJ2-4|20|.|TRBV5-1|TRBD2
TGCGCCAGCAGCCCCGGACTAGCGGGAGGGGGACCCCTAGCCAAAAACATTCAGTACTTC
CASSPGLAGGGPLAKNIQYF
>TRBJ2-1|17|.|TRBV25-1|TRBD2
TGTGCCAGCAGTGACCCGGGACTAGCGGGAGTTCACAATGAGCAGTTCTTC
CASSDPGLAGVHNEQFF
>TRBJ2-5|13|.|TRBV18|.
TGTGCCAGCTCATTCGGCAGGGATGAGACCCAGTACTTC
CASSFGRDETQYF
>TRBJ2-7|15|.|TRBV10-2|TRBD1
TGCGCCAGTAGCCCCGACCCTCACAGGGGCCGCGAGCAGTACTTC
CASSPDPHRGREQYF
>TRBJ1-1|14|once|TRBV6-5|.
TGTGCCAGCAGCCGAGGGGGGGCTAACACTGAAGCTTTCTTT
CASSRGGANTEAFF
>TRBJ2-1|13|.|TRBV5-6|TRBD2
TGTGCCAGCAGCTTAGCGGGAGTTTCTGAGCAGTTCTTC
CASSLAGVSEQFF
>TRBJ1-4|15|once|TRBV14|TRBD1
TGTGCCAGCAGCCAAGTTACAGGGGATAATGAAAAACTGTTTTTT
CASSQVTGDNEKLFF
>TRBJ1-1|14|.|TRBV11-2|.
TGTGCCAGCAGCCCCGGCCGCGGGAACACTGAAGCTTTCTTT
CASSPGRGNTEAFF
>TRBJ2-5|16|.|TRBV11-3|.
TGTGCCAGCAGCTTAGGTAGCGGTGACAGGGAGGAGACCCAGTACTTC
CASSLGSGDREETQYF
>TRBJ2-2|16|few|TRBV9|TRBD1
TGTGCCAGCAGCGCCCCCGGACAGGGGGCGCGGGGGGAGCTGTTTTTT
CASSAPGQGARGELFF
>TRBJ2-4|12|.|TRBV6-5|.
TGTGCCAGCAGCCAAGGGGACGGCCTTCAGTACTTC
CASSQGDGLQYF
>TRBJ2-3|17|.|TRBV7-2|TRBD2
TGTGCCAGCAGCTTAGGGATACTAGCGGGAGTCCCGGATACGCAGTATTTT
CASSLGILAGVPDTQYF
>TRBJ1-1|14|.|TRBV11-2|TRBD1
TGTGCCAGCAGCGTCCGGGACAGGGGATTGGAAGCTTTCTTT
CASSVRDRGLEAFF
>TRBJ1-5|16|.|TRBV7-3|.
TGTGCCAGCAGCCTTAGAGCCAGGGCAAGCAATCAGCCCCAGCATTTT
CASSLRARASNQPQHF
>TRBJ2-7|16|.|TRBV7-2|TRBD1
TGTGCCAGCAGCTTAGGTCTCCGGACAGGGGGATACGAGCAGTACTTC
CASSLGLRTGGYEQYF
>TRBJ2-7|14|.|TRBV11-1|.
TGTGCCAGCAGCCATGCTAGCGCAGCCTACGAGCAGTACTTC
CASSHASAAYEQYF
>TRBJ2-5|14|.|TRBV7-8|.
TGTGCCAGCAGCCTGACCGGGACACAAGAGACCCAGTACTTC
CASSLTGTQETQYF
>TRBJ2-2|14|.|TRBV5-1|.
TGCGCCAGCAGCTTGACTTCAGGTTCCGGGGAGCTGTTTTTT
CASSLTSGSGELFF
>TRBJ2-2|13|.|TRBV25-1|.
TGTGCCAGCAGCGGTCCCTGGGGCGGGGAGCTGTTTTTT
CASSGPWGGELFF
>TRBJ2-1|17|.|TRBV9|TRBD2
TGTGCCAGCAGCGTAGTTGCTAGCGGGGGGGCAGGGAATGAGCAGTTCTTC
CASSVVASGGAGNEQFF
>TRBJ1-5|13|once|TRBV6-5|.
TGTGCCAGCGTGGGAGGGAACAATCAGCCCCAGCATTTT
CASVGGNNQPQHF
>TRBJ2-7|13|.|TRBV6-5|.
TGTGCCAGCAGTCATGGGGGGCCAAGCGAGCAGTACTTC
CASSHGGPSEQYF
>TRBJ2-1|14|.|TRBV7-9|.
TGTGCCAGCAGCTTAGCTGCGACTAACAATGAGCAGTTCTTC
CASSLAATNNEQFF
>TRBJ1-2|15|.|TRBV18|TRBD1
TGTGCCAGCTCATCGACAGGGGCGTCTAACTATGGCTACACCTTC
CASSSTGASNYGYTF
>TRBJ1-5|15|.|TRBV15|.
TGTGCCACCAGCAGAGAGTTGGGGGCGGATCAGCCCCAGCATTTT
CATSRELGADQPQHF
>TRBJ1-2|13|.|TRBV18|TRBD1
TGTGCCAGCTCGCAGGGACAGGGTGTAGGCTACACCTTC
CASSQGQGVGYTF
>TRBJ2-7|14|.|TRBV14|.
TGTGCCAGCAGCCCACAGGTCTCATCGCCGGGGCAGTACTTC
CASSPQVSSPGQYF
>TRBJ2-3|15|.|TRBV2|.
TGTGCCTCCAACCCAGGGGCCAGGGGCACAGATACGCAGTATTTT
CASNPGARGTDTQYF
>TRBJ1-4|13|.|TRBV2|TRBD1
TGTGCCAGCAACCGGGACAGGGTTGAAAAACTGTTTTTT
CASNRDRVEKLFF
>TRBJ2-5|10|.|TRBV20-1|.
TGCAGTGCTGGTAGTGGGACCCAGTACTTC
CSAGSGTQYF
>TRBJ2-5|16|.|TRBV19|TRBD1
TGTGCCAGTAGTATCCTGACAGGGGGCGGCGGGGAGACCCAGTACTTC
CASSILTGGGGETQYF
>TRBJ1-2|14|.|TRBV7-2|.
TGTGCCAGCAGCAGACACAGAGCTAACTATGGCTACACCTTC
CASSRHRANYGYTF